The 10 T cell receptor beta chains reported below all come from one sample, sequenced in a study of T-cell memory formation after mild COVID-19. TCRdb reanalysed the 5' RACE reads using MiXCR and keeps one entry per CDR3 protein. The table has roughly 310,000 distinct CDR3 sequences, 15% seen once. The sequenced material came from PBMCs or a T cell subset sorted from them (not recorded which). The receptor set was obtained from a man between 18 and 29 years old who had mild COVID-19 (a few samples of this study predate the infection). Cell type and time point are not known.

This clonotype has a count of ten or more. DNA for the CDR3: TGTGCCACCAGTACAGGGGCCATGAACACCGGGGAGCTGTTTTTT. This encodes CATSTGAMNTGELFF. V and J are TRBV24-1 and TRBJ2-2; the match to TRBD1 covers 7 bases. Germline loops: CDR1 KGHDR, CDR2 SFDVKD. The CDR3 is made up of 15 amino acids. V lost 6 bases and J lost 1; bases outside the gene matches: 4.

This clonotype was seen repeatedly, ten times or more. This chain joins TRBV7-2 and TRBJ1-3; the D gene is possibly TRBD1 (5 bases). Between the trimmed V and J ends, which lost 1 base and 1 base, there was a span of 14 bases. Germline CDR1 and CDR2: SGHTA and FQGNSA. This CDR3 spans 17 amino acids. The chain's CDR3 is CASSLVGSGVSGNTIYF. In nucleotides, the CDR3 is TGTGCCAGCAGCTTAGTAGGGTCGGGGGTTTCTGGAAACACCATATATTTT.

This chain connects TRBV18 to TRBJ2-1; 11 bases are a match to TRBD1. Unmatched junction bases numbered 6, after V lost 6 bases and J lost 5 bases. The CDR3 is 15 amino acids. Per germline, CDR1 KGHSH and CDR2 LQKENI. The DNA of the CDR3 is TGTGCCAGCTCCTGGACAGGGGGCGATGACAATGAGCAGTTCTTC. Its translation: CASSWTGGDDNEQFF.

This clonotype has a handful of counts. The chain couples TRBV29-1 to TRBJ2-3; the D is unclear. Trimming stripped 3 bases from V and 0 bases from J, with 16 bases between. This CDR3 has 16 amino acids. CDR1 is SQVTM and CDR2 is ANQGSEA in the germline V gene. Here the CDR3 DNA reads TGCAGCGTTGAGTTTTCTCAGGAAGGCAGCACAGATACGCAGTATTTT. It yields the protein CSVEFSQEGSTDTQYF.

The chain recombines TRBV6-1 with TRBJ2-7; tentative D call: TRBD1 (6 bases). Germline V gene data show CDR1 as MNHNS and CDR2 as SASEGT. Trimming left V 8 bases short and J 2 bases short, with 13 bases between. The CDR3 totals 13 residues. CDR3 in DNA: TGTGCCAGCTCGGTGGGGGCAACCTACGAGCAGTACGTC. Translated, it gives CASSVGATYEQYV.

The chain employs TRBV5-1 and TRBJ2-2, with a weak D call TRBD2 (6 bases). Per germline, CDR1 SGHRS and CDR2 YFSETQ. The germline V and J ends were trimmed by 5 bases and 4 bases, with 15 bases remaining between them. The CDR3 covers 15 residues. CDR3 sequence: CASRPGGGTTGELFF. CDR3 nucleotide sequence: TGCGCCAGCAGGCCCGGGGGAGGTACCACCGGGGAGCTGTTTTTT.

This chain uses TRBV5-1 with TRBJ1-1; 8 bases align to TRBD1. CDR3 length equals 15 residues. Germline assignment: CDR1 SGHRS and CDR2 YFSETQ. Trimming cost V 4 bases and J 0 bases; bases outside gene matches: 5. The CDR3 region has the DNA TGCGCCAGCAGCGGAGGGACAGGTGTGAACACTGAAGCTTTCTTT. It specifies CASSGGTGVNTEAFF.

V usage is TRBV6-2 or TRBV6-3 and J usage is TRBJ2-2; tentatively, D is TRBD1 (7 bases). The ends were cut back, 4 bases at V and 4 bases at J, with 10 bases in the middle. The CDR3 loop spans 14 amino acids. From germline, CDR1 is MNHEY and CDR2 SVGEGT. In nucleotides, the CDR3 is TGTGCCAGCAGTTGGAGGGGGCTCACCGGGGAGCTGTTTTTT. Its translation is CASSWRGLTGELFF.

The V gene is TRBV6-1, the J gene TRBJ1-1; TRBD1 aligns across 7 bases. Germline V CDR1 and CDR2: MNHNS, SASEGT. Trimming at V came to 6 bases and at J to 1 base, leaving 8 bases not matched to a gene. CDR3 size: 15 residues. In DNA form, the CDR3 reads TGTGCCAGCAGGGTTTACAGGGGCGGGAACACTGAAGCTTTCTTT. As protein: CASRVYRGGNTEAFF.

There are many counts of this clonotype. The gene calls are TRBV28 and TRBJ2-7; D may be TRBD1 (5 bases). Trimming left V 3 bases short and J 5 bases short, with 17 bases between. Germline lookup yields CDR1 MDHEN and CDR2 SYDVKM. The CDR3 extends over 15 amino acids. In DNA, the CDR3 is TGTGCCAGCAGTTTCTTCCGGCAGGGTGGACACGAGCAGTACGTC. Translated: CASSFFRQGGHEQYV.